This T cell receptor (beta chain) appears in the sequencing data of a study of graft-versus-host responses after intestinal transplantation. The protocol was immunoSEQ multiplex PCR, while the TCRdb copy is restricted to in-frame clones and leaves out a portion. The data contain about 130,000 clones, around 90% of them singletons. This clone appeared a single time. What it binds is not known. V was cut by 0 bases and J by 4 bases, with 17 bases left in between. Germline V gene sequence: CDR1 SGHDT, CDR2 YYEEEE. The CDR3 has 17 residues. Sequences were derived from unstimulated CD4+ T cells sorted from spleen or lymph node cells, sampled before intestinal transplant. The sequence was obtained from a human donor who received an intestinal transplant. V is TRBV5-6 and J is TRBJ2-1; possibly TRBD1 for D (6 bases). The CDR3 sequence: CASSLDHREVRYNEQFF. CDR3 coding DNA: TGTGCCAGCAGCTTGGATCACAGGGAAGTTAGGTACAATGAGCAGTTCTTC. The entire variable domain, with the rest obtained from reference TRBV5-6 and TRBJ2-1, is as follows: DAGVTQSPTHLIKTRGQQVTLRCSPKSGHDTVSWYQQALGQGPQFIFQYYEEEERQRGNFPDRFSGHQFPNYSSELNVNALLLGDSALYLCASSLDHREVRYNEQFFGPGTRLTVL.